The 24 T cell receptor beta chains listed next were all sequenced from one sample in a study of blood T cell repertoires in COVID-19. Here immunoSEQ multiplex PCR was the method, and the copy in TCRdb shows in-frame clones only, minus some. The table includes about 260,000 clones, approximately 83% detected once. The source material was peripheral blood. These receptor sequences come from a human donor in a cohort sampled during active COVID-19.

The V and J genes are TRBV9 and TRBJ2-1; 10 nucleotides match TRBD1. CDR3 size: 15 residues. CDR1 and CDR2 (germline): SGDLS, YYNGEE. The ends lost 4 bases at V and 9 bases at J; junction bases unmatched: 10. This chain's CDR3 is CASSPTDRGRGEQFF. CDR3 nucleotides: TGTGCCAGCAGCCCCACCGACAGGGGGCGCGGTGAGCAGTTCTTC.

This clone was detected a few times. The chain has TRBV28 and TRBJ2-5, with 9 bases identical to TRBD2. Germline V lookup: CDR1 MDHEN, CDR2 SYDVKM. CDR3 length equals 15 residues. Trimming at V came to 7 bases and at J to 2 bases, leaving 8 bases not matched to a gene. CDR3 loop: CASTSSGMRQETQYF. The CDR3 DNA is TGTGCCAGCACCTCTAGCGGGATGAGGCAAGAGACCCAGTACTTC.

This clone came up many times. This chain uses TRBV27 with TRBJ2-7; D not resolved. Per the germline V gene, CDR1 is MNHEY and CDR2 is SMNVEV (reference sequence). The length of the CDR3 is 15 residues. Trimming took 3 bases from V and 1 from J, leaving 13 bases between them. The CDR3 loop reads CASSLGRLRSYEQYF. As DNA, the CDR3 is TGTGCCAGCAGTTTGGGCAGGCTCCGATCCTACGAGCAGTACTTC.

The CDR3 sequence: CASSPSLYNEQFF. In DNA form, the CDR3 reads TGTGCCAGCTCACCATCCCTGTACAATGAGCAGTTCTTC. The V gene is TRBV18, the J gene TRBJ2-1; the D is unclear. The germline gives CDR1 KGHSH, CDR2 LQKENI. The CDR3 spans 13 residues. The V end lost 2 bases, the J end lost 4 bases, and 6 bases lay between the germline ends.

The gene calls are TRBV7-2 and TRBJ2-1, with 9 bases that match TRBD1. Trimming took 4 bases from V and 4 from J; bases not matched to a gene: 17. Germline CDR1 and CDR2: SGHTA and FQGNSA. CDR3 size: 19 residues. The CDR3 is CASSWLGLDRDRAYNEQFF. The CDR3 DNA follows: TGTGCCAGCAGCTGGCTTGGTCTCGACCGGGACAGGGCTTACAATGAGCAGTTCTTC.

The chain links TRBV18 to TRBJ2-2; 7 nucleotides match TRBD2. V was clipped by 3 bases and J by 6 bases; unmatched bases: 7. The CDR3 is 15 residues long. Looked up from germline, CDR1 is KGHSH and CDR2 is LQKENI. The DNA for the CDR3 is TGTGCCAGCTCACCCCTGAGCGGGATTCCCGGGGAGCTGTTTTTT. This encodes CASSPLSGIPGELFF.

This chain uses TRBV21-1 with TRBJ1-5. TRBV21-1 is a pseudogene. CDR3 length: 15 amino acids. The DNA for the CDR3 is TGTGCCAGCAGCACCGGACTCGATCGGTATCAGCCCCAGCATTTT. As protein: CASSTGLDRYQPQHF.

This chain joins TRBV19 and TRBJ2-7, with 8 bases fitting TRBD2. The CDR3 loop spans 13 amino acids. Germline CDR1 reads LNHDA; CDR2 reads SQIVND (reference sequence). V shed 4 bases and J 3 bases; nucleotides not matched to a gene: 2. In DNA, the CDR3 is TGTGCCAGTAGTAGCGGGACTAGCTACGAGCAGTACTTC. Its translation: CASSSGTSYEQYF.

This chain links TRBV7-9 with TRBJ2-1; TRBD2 aligns across 9 bases. V was clipped by 1 base and J by 5 bases; unmatched bases: 9. Germline V CDR1 and CDR2: SEHNR, FQNEAQ (reference sequence). The CDR3 has 17 residues. In DNA form, the CDR3 reads TGTGCCAGCAGCTTAGGGTCTCTAGCGGGACCCCACAATGAGCAGTTCTTC. It translates to CASSLGSLAGPHNEQFF.

The rearrangement joins TRBV6-5 to TRBJ1-1; 8 bases line up with TRBD1. Germline V CDR1 and CDR2: MNHEY, SVGAGI. Trimming cost V 6 bases and J 4 bases; bases outside gene matches: 10. The CDR3 totals 15 residues. As DNA, the CDR3 is TGTGCCAGCAGCGCAGGGGGCATTCCTGCCACTGAAGCTTTCTTT. It encodes CASSAGGIPATEAFF.

The chain carries TRBV7-2 and TRBJ2-7, with 7 bases matching TRBD2. V shed 2 bases, J shed 4 bases, and the junction held 8 bases outside the gene matches. CDR3 length: 15 amino acids. Looked up from germline, CDR1 is SGHTA and CDR2 is FQGNSA. CDR3 bases: TGTGCCAGCAGCTTATCGGCTAGCGGAGTATACGAGCAGTACTTC. It codes for CASSLSASGVYEQYF.

The genes are TRBV7-2 and TRBJ2-1; 10 bases match TRBD1. This CDR3 is 15 amino acids long. The germline CDR1 and CDR2 sequences are SGHTA and FQGNSA. V dropped 1 base and J dropped 9; count of bases not matched to a gene: 6. CDR3 residues: CASSLGTGGFGEQFF. CDR3 bases: TGTGCCAGCAGCTTAGGGACAGGGGGATTTGGTGAGCAGTTCTTC.

The gene calls are TRBV7-2 and TRBJ1-5, with D unclear. Germline CDR1 and CDR2: SGHTA and FQGNSA. This CDR3 has 16 amino acids. Trimming left V 5 bases short and J 2 bases short, with 16 bases between. The CDR3 DNA is TGTGCCAGCAGCCGCGAGGTGGGGAGTGGCAATCAGCCCCAGCATTTT. Protein sequence: CASSREVGSGNQPQHF.

The gene calls are TRBV19 and TRBJ1-1; 7 bases are a match to TRBD1. The germline gives CDR1 LNHDA, CDR2 SQIVND (reference sequence). The length of the CDR3 is 15 residues. Trimming at V came to 6 bases and at J to 2 bases, leaving 9 bases not matched to a gene. Here the CDR3 reads CASRLPQGENTEAFF. DNA for the CDR3: TGTGCCAGTAGACTACCTCAGGGGGAAAACACTGAAGCTTTCTTT.

The chain combines TRBV7-3 with TRBJ1-1, with D maybe TRBD1 (6 bases). The V gene lost 2 bases and the J gene lost 10 bases, with 20 bases spanning the gap. CDR1 is SGHTA and CDR2 is FQGTGA in the germline V gene. The CDR3 consists of 15 residues. This chain's CDR3 is CASSLFHRAPTPAFF. CDR3 bases: TGTGCCAGCAGCTTATTCCACAGGGCCCCCACGCCAGCTTTCTTT.

V usage is TRBV29-1 and J usage is TRBJ1-1; TRBD1 is a possible D gene (6 bases). V was trimmed by 6 bases and J by 5 bases, leaving 16 bases between them. The CDR3 totals 13 residues. Germline assignment: CDR1 SQVTM and CDR2 ANQGSEA. In DNA form, the CDR3 reads TGCAGCGTCATCCAGGGGCGGTTAACTGAAGCTTTCTTT. Protein: CSVIQGRLTEAFF. The full variable domain, in which reference TRBV29-1 and TRBJ1-1 provide the parts outside the CDR3, is SAVISQKPSRDICQRGTSLTIQCQVDSQVTMMFWYRQQPGQSLTLIATANQGSEATYESGFVIDKFPISRPNLTFSTLTVSNMSPEDSSIYLCSVIQGRLTEAFFGQGTRLTVV.

This chain connects TRBV2 to TRBJ2-3; the D gene is possibly TRBD1 (6 bases). Per germline, CDR1 SNHLY and CDR2 FYNNEI. V lost 6 bases to trimming and J lost 3 bases, with 16 bases between them. The CDR3 is made up of 15 amino acids. The CDR3 DNA is TGTGCCAGCAGCCTCGACAGGTTGGTTACAGATACGCAGTATTTT. The encoded protein is CASSLDRLVTDTQYF.

With regard to this clone: This specimen includes other DNA sequences encoding the same CDR3. V gene TRBV5-1 combines with J gene TRBJ1-2; the D is unclear. The CDR3 totals 13 residues. CDR1 and CDR2 (germline): SGHRS, YFSETQ. V dropped 0 bases and J dropped 5 bases, with 8 bases sitting between them. This chain's CDR3 is CASSLEAGYGYTF. In DNA, the CDR3 is TGCGCCAGCAGCTTGGAGGCGGGGTATGGCTACACCTTC.

The sample holds one count of this clone. J is TRBJ2-7 and V is TRBV27; 9 positions match TRBD1. V lost 8 bases, J lost 2 bases, and 7 bases stayed unmatched. Germline V lookup: CDR1 MNHEY, CDR2 SMNVEV (reference sequence). The CDR3 loop spans 14 amino acids. CDR3 in amino acids: CASSDRGETYEQYF. The CDR3 DNA is TGTGCCAGCTCGGACAGGGGCGAAACCTACGAGCAGTACTTC.

This clone was observed once. The gene calls are TRBV10-1 and TRBJ2-2; 7 bases are a match to TRBD2. The CDR3 spans 13 residues. V shed 4 bases, J shed 7 bases, and the junction held 3 bases outside the gene matches. Germline lookup yields CDR1 WNHNN and CDR2 SYGVQD (reference sequence). CDR3: CASSGSGRGELFF. CDR3 DNA: TGCGCCAGCAGTGGTAGCGGGCGCGGGGAGCTGTTTTTT.

The chain couples TRBV27 to TRBJ2-1; 7 nucleotides line up with TRBD1. The trim removed 7 bases at V and 3 bases at J, leaving 3 bases unmatched. This CDR3 region has 13 residues. Germline lookup yields CDR1 MNHEY and CDR2 SMNVEV (reference sequence). The CDR3 nucleotides are TGTGCCAGCAACCGACAGGGCTACAATGAGCAGTTCTTC. It translates to CASNRQGYNEQFF.

The chain couples TRBV5-5 to TRBJ2-1; TRBD2 is a possible D gene (6 bases). V lost 3 bases, J lost 6 bases, and 10 bases lay in between. CDR3 length: 13 amino acids. Germline CDR1 is SGHKS and CDR2 is YYEKEE (reference sequence). For the CDR3, the DNA is TGTGCCAGCAGCTCGGAGGAGGGCAATGAGCAGTTCTTC. Amino acids: CASSSEEGNEQFF.

V usage is TRBV6-5 and J usage is TRBJ1-1; D may be TRBD1 (5 bases). CDR1 is MNHEY and CDR2 is SVGAGI in the germline V gene. The V and J ends lost 6 bases and 1 base respectively, with 15 bases between them. The CDR3 extends over 15 amino acids. In DNA form, the CDR3 reads TGTGCCAGCAGCCCAGGGAGGGCCCCGAACACTGAAGCTTTCTTT. As protein: CASSPGRAPNTEAFF.

This chain uses TRBV29-1 with TRBJ2-5, with 7 bases fitting TRBD1. The J segment lost 10 bases and the V segment lost 4 bases, leaving 12 bases of the junction unmatched. This CDR3 spans 13 amino acids. CDR1 and CDR2 from the germline V gene are SQVTM and ANQGSEA. In DNA form, the CDR3 reads TGCAGCGTTGGGACAGGCGGACTTGGAGACCAGTACTTC. Its translation: CSVGTGGLGDQYF.